The 3 T cell receptor beta chains in this list originate from one sample, sequenced in a study of T-cell reconstitution after alpha-beta-depleted transplantation in children. TCRbeta library preparation incorporated unique molecular identifiers. TCRdb ran MiXCR on the PCR reads and lists one entry per CDR3 protein. Seen here are a few hundred thousand distinct CDR3 sequences, just over 20% observed once, and the top ten hold around 3.9%. The sample consisted of PBMCs from the stem cell graft donor, taken from the stem cell graft. Receptors originate from a human donor who donated a stem cell graft to a child with acute myeloid leukemia.

In this sample, this clonotype turned up once. Likely a read error: the CDR3 ends without its conserved phenylalanine or tryptophan. The V call is TRBV12-3 or TRBV12-4, the J call TRBJ2-7; no firm D call. The CDR3 extends over 12 amino acids. V dropped 8 bases and J dropped 8 bases, with 16 bases sitting between them. The CDR3 reads CASFIPVRKQYS. The CDR3 DNA follows: TGTGCCAGCTTCATCCCAGTGAGAAAGCAGTACTCC.

The chain has TRBV20-1 and TRBJ2-1, with 11 bases identical to TRBD2. Germline assignment: CDR1 DFQATT and CDR2 SNEGSKA (reference sequence). The V and J ends lost 0 bases and 4 bases, in that order; junction bases with no gene match: 5. This CDR3 has 16 amino acids. CDR3 loop: CSARDPRTSGYNEQFF. The CDR3 bases are TGCAGTGCTAGAGATCCTAGGACTAGCGGGTACAATGAGCAGTTCTTC.

A few counts support this clonotype. This chain connects TRBV9 to TRBJ2-5; no definite D call. With 4 bases removed from V and 3 bases from J, the gap between germline ends came to 13 bases. The germline CDR1 and CDR2 sequences are SGDLS and YYNGEE. This CDR3 comprises 14 residues. CDR3: CASSSGRKKETQYF. The CDR3 coding sequence is TGTGCCAGCAGCTCCGGACGGAAAAAAGAGACCCAGTACTTC.